The 22 T cell receptor beta chains below all came from one sample that was sequenced in a study of blood T cell repertoires in COVID-19. TCRdb's table, derived via immunoSEQ multiplex PCR, lists solely in-frame clones and lacks some. This sample carries over 300,000 clones, 86% of them seen once, and the ten largest clones take under 2%. The sample consisted of peripheral blood. The receptors shown here come from a woman between 50 and 59 years old with acute or convalescent COVID-19.

The V gene is TRBV6-6, the J gene TRBJ1-3, with D unclear. Looked up from germline, CDR1 is MNHNY and CDR2 is SVGAGI (reference sequence). The CDR3 extends over 16 amino acids. Trimming pared 0 bases from V and 1 base from J, leaving 10 bases between. The CDR3 bases are TGTGCCAGCAGTTACTCGCTCGCAGGATCTGGAAACACCATATATTTT. Its translation: CASSYSLAGSGNTIYF.

This clone was recorded only once. The chain's CDR3 is CASRTGWSNQPQHF. CDR3 nucleotide sequence: TGTGCCAGCAGGACAGGGTGGAGCAATCAGCCCCAGCATTTT. J is TRBJ1-5 and V is TRBV2; 7 nucleotides match TRBD1. Germline assignment: CDR1 SNHLY and CDR2 FYNNEI. J was trimmed by 1 base and V by 6 bases; bases with no gene match: 3. The CDR3 loop spans 14 amino acids.

The V gene is TRBV6-5, the J gene TRBJ2-1; a possible D gene is TRBD2 (6 bases). Trimming stripped 0 bases from V and 0 bases from J, with 9 bases between. The CDR3 runs 16 residues. The germline CDR1 and CDR2 sequences are MNHEY and SVGAGI. The CDR3 reads CASSYSVADSYNEQFF. The CDR3 DNA reads TGTGCCAGCAGTTACTCAGTAGCGGACTCCTACAATGAGCAGTTCTTC.

V usage is TRBV9 and J usage is TRBJ2-7; tentative D call: TRBD2 (5 bases). Deletions cut 0 bases from V and 3 bases from J, with 10 bases between. The germline CDR1 and CDR2 sequences are SGDLS and YYNGEE. The CDR3 has 14 amino acids. In nucleotides, the CDR3 is TGTGCCAGCAGCGTAGGTGTTAGCGACTACGAGCAGTACTTC. Translation: CASSVGVSDYEQYF.

The V and J genes are TRBV27 and TRBJ2-2; TRBD2 aligns across 12 bases. The CDR3 runs to 17 residues. V trimming: 4 bases; J trimming: 7 bases; junction bases outside the gene matches: 10. From germline, CDR1 is MNHEY and CDR2 SMNVEV (reference sequence). DNA for the CDR3: TGTGCCAGCAGTTCCCCTAGCGGGAGGGCGCCGCACGGGGAGCTGTTTTTT. Its protein is CASSSPSGRAPHGELFF.

The chain is built from TRBV5-1 and TRBJ2-7; a possible D gene is TRBD1 (6 bases). Trimming left V 5 bases short and J 0 bases short, with 6 bases between. Germline V gives CDR1 SGHRS, CDR2 YFSETQ. This CDR3 comprises 12 residues. CDR3 nucleotides: TGCGCCAGCAGGGACAGCTCCTACGAGCAGTACTTC. This gives the protein CASRDSSYEQYF.

The chain employs TRBV7-2 and TRBJ2-2, with TRBD1 matching 8 bases. Germline trimming cut 2 bases from V and 6 bases from J; bases unmatched to any gene: 5. This CDR3 is built from 15 residues. In germline, CDR1 is SGHTA, CDR2 FQGNSA. CDR3 residues: CASSLYRGVAGELFF. For the CDR3, the DNA is TGTGCCAGCAGCTTATACAGGGGGGTGGCCGGGGAGCTGTTTTTT.

The V and J genes are TRBV5-6 and TRBJ2-6; D might be TRBD1 (5 bases). CDR1 is SGHDT, CDR2 YYEEEE, per germline. The CDR3 extends over 17 amino acids. V lost 0 bases to trimming and J lost 1 base, with 11 bases between them. In nucleotides, the CDR3 is TGTGCCAGCAGCTTGGGTCCCCCAGGGTCTGGGGCCAACGTCCTGACTTTC. As protein: CASSLGPPGSGANVLTF.

Here the CDR3 reads CASSESSFSADHQPQHF. The CDR3 region has the DNA TGCGCCAGCAGTGAGTCGTCTTTTTCCGCAGATCATCAGCCCCAGCATTTT. V and J are TRBV10-2 and TRBJ1-5; D call uncertain. CDR1 is WSHSY and CDR2 is SAAADI in the germline V gene. The CDR3 has 17 amino acids. The V gene lost 0 bases and the J gene lost 5 bases, with 17 bases spanning the gap.

The table lists this clone with a few counts. This CDR3 reads CATSRVGQGAGQPQHF. Written as DNA, the CDR3 is TGTGCCACCAGCAGAGTCGGACAGGGGGCGGGTCAGCCCCAGCATTTT. The V gene is TRBV15, the J gene TRBJ1-5, with 11 bases lining up with TRBD1. Germline-derived CDR1 and CDR2 are LNHNV and YYDKDF (reference sequence). The CDR3 contains 16 residues. V shed 1 base and J 6 bases; nucleotides not matched to a gene: 5.

This chain joins TRBV28 and TRBJ2-1, with 9 bases fitting TRBD2. Germline assignment: CDR1 MDHEN and CDR2 SYDVKM. The CDR3 sequence is 15 residues long. The trim removed 7 bases at V and 1 base at J, leaving 5 bases unmatched. This chain's CDR3 is CASIKAGGSYNEQFF. CDR3 DNA: TGTGCCAGCATTAAAGCGGGAGGTTCCTACAATGAGCAGTTCTTC.

The chain is built from TRBV7-2 and TRBJ2-2; D is perhaps TRBD2 (5 bases). The CDR3 consists of 14 residues. V was trimmed by 5 bases and J by 6 bases, leaving 13 bases between them. Germline CDR1 SGHTA, CDR2 FQGNSA. The CDR3 reads CASSLSRGSGELFF. CDR3 coding DNA: TGTGCCAGCAGCCTATCCCGAGGGTCCGGGGAGCTGTTTTTT.

V and J are TRBV4-1 and TRBJ2-2; D call uncertain. The CDR3 covers 15 residues. Germline V CDR1 and CDR2: MGHRA, YSYEKL. V lost 0 bases, J lost 2 bases, and 7 bases lay in between. The CDR3 DNA reads as TGCGCCAGCAGCCAAGAGACTGTTAACACCGGGGAGCTGTTTTTT. This codes for CASSQETVNTGELFF.

This clone was found once. This chain links TRBV5-1 with TRBJ1-6; 7 nucleotides line up with TRBD1. This CDR3 spans 15 amino acids. The germline CDR1 and CDR2 sequences are SGHRS and YFSETQ. J gave up 9 bases and V 4 bases, and 10 bases lay outside the gene matches. Written as DNA, the CDR3 is TGCGCCAGCAGCCCAAACCGACAGGGCGTTTCACCCCTCCACTTT. Translating it yields CASSPNRQGVSPLHF. Drawing the rest from reference TRBV5-1 and TRBJ1-6, the complete variable domain is KAGVTQTPRYLIKTRGQQVTLSCSPISGHRSVSWYQQTPGQGLQFLFEYFSETQRNKGNFPGRFSGRQFSNSRSEMNVSTLELGDSALYLCASSPNRQGVSPLHFGNGTRLTVT.

The chain joins TRBV6-5 to TRBJ2-7; a weak D match, TRBD2 (6 bases). This CDR3 has 14 amino acids. Trimming shortened V by 3 bases and J by 4 bases, and 13 bases separated the two germline ends. Germline assignment: CDR1 MNHEY and CDR2 SVGAGI. The CDR3 spells CASSYSNSGYEQYF. The DNA of the CDR3 is TGTGCCAGCAGTTATAGCAATAGCGGTTACGAGCAGTACTTC.

This rearrangement joins TRBV18 to TRBJ1-1; D perhaps matches TRBD1 (5 bases). The ends were cut back, 0 bases at V and 1 base at J, with 9 bases in the middle. The CDR3 sequence is 15 residues long. Germline CDR1 is KGHSH and CDR2 is LQKENI. CDR3 in DNA: TGTGCCAGCTCACCACCAGTTGGGGCGAACACTGAAGCTTTCTTT. The encoded protein is CASSPPVGANTEAFF.

The rearrangement uses TRBV7-6 and TRBJ1-4, with D hard to call. Germline CDR1 reads SGHVS; CDR2 reads FNYEAQ. This CDR3 has 15 residues. Deletions cut 1 base from V and 3 bases from J, with 9 bases between. This CDR3 is CASSLDPSANEKLFF. In DNA, the CDR3 is TGTGCCAGCAGCTTAGATCCGTCGGCTAATGAAAAACTGTTTTTT.

The rearrangement joins TRBV7-2 to TRBJ1-4, with no clear D. Trimming removed 2 bases at V and 5 bases at J, with 12 bases between. Germline assignment: CDR1 SGHTA and CDR2 FQGNSA. The CDR3 totals 15 residues. The CDR3 DNA follows: TGTGCCAGCAGCTTAAGCTCCGGTTCAAATGAAAAACTGTTTTTT. Translating gives CASSLSSGSNEKLFF. The complete variable domain, with remaining parts taken from reference TRBV7-2 and TRBJ1-4, reads GAGVSQSPSNKVTEKGKDVELRCDPISGHTALYWYRQSLGQGLEFLIYFQGNSAPDKSGLPSDRFSAERTGGSVSTLTIQRTQQEDSAVYLCASSLSSGSNEKLFFGSGTQLSVL.

This chain uses TRBV6-5 with TRBJ1-4; TRBD1 matches at 10 bases. In germline, CDR1 is MNHEY, CDR2 SVGAGI. There are 15 residues in the CDR3. Trimming at V came to 5 bases and at J to 5 bases, leaving 5 bases not matched to a gene. CDR3 in DNA: TGTGCCAGCAGTCCGACAGGGGGCAAAAATGAAAAACTGTTTTTT. Translated, it gives CASSPTGGKNEKLFF.

The J gene is TRBJ2-7, the V gene TRBV5-1; TRBD1 matches 8 bases. The CDR3 has 14 residues. The germline gives CDR1 SGHRS, CDR2 YFSETQ. The trim removed 6 bases at V and 3 bases at J, leaving 8 bases unmatched. The CDR3 sequence is CASTRQGTYYEQYF. The CDR3 region has the DNA TGCGCCAGCACGAGACAGGGGACGTACTACGAGCAGTACTTC.

The chain joins TRBV30 to TRBJ2-6; TRBD2 matches 8 bases. J was trimmed by 0 bases and V by 4 bases; bases with no gene match: 8. CDR3 length equals 17 residues. Germline CDR1 is GTSNPN and CDR2 is SVGIG (reference sequence). CDR3 sequence reads: CAWNRGSGNSGANVLTF. CDR3 nucleotides: TGTGCCTGGAATCGGGGTAGCGGGAACTCTGGGGCCAACGTCCTGACTTTC.

This rearrangement joins TRBV4-3 to TRBJ1-6; no clear D gene. The CDR3 covers 17 residues. Germline V gene lookup returns CDR1 LGHNA and CDR2 YSLEER. Trimming left V 1 base short and J 2 bases short, with 12 bases between. CDR3 in DNA: TGCGCCAGCAGCCAAGGGATTAGCACTCCCTATAATTCACCCCTCCACTTT. Translated: CASSQGISTPYNSPLHF.